What follows is one T cell receptor beta chain and its context. The CDR3 runs 16 residues. CDR1 is SGDLS, CDR2 YYNGEE, per germline. V gave up 0 bases and J gave up 1 base, with 11 bases separating them. The authors ran a second PCR of about 6 to 12 cycles using a sample-barcoded 5' primer and a J-beta primer mix. TCRdb re-derived calls from the 5' RACE reads in MiXCR, one entry per CDR3 protein. The sample has 500,000 to 700,000 distinct CDR3 sequences, roughly 31% seen once; the top ten hold around 16%. The data were taken from a study of blood T cells in healthy people across ages. This chain uses TRBV9 with TRBJ2-1, with D uncertain. Material: blood. The clonotype comes from a woman of 80 years or more in good health. CDR3 nucleotide sequence: TGTGCCAGCAGCGTAGATGAGAGACTTTCCTACAATGAGCAGTTCTTC. Protein product: CASSVDERLSYNEQFF.